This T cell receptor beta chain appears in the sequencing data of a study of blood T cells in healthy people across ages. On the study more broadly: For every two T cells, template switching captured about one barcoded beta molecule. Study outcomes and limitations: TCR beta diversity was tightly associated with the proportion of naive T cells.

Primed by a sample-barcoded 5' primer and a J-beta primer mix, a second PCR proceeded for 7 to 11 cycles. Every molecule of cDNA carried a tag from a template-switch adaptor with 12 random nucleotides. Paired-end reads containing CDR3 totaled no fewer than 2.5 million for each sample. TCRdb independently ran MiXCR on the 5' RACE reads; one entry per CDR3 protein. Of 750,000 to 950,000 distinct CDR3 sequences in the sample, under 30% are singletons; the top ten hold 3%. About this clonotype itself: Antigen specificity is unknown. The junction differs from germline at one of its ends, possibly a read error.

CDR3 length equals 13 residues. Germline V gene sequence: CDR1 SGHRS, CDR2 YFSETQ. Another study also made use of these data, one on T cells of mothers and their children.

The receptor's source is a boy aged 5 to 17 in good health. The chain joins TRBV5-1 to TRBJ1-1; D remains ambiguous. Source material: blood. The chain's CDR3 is CGSSFWGNTEAFF. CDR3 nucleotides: TGCGGCAGCAGCTTTTGGGGAAACACTGAAGCTTTCTTT.